The 5 T cell receptor beta chains below come from one sample, sequenced in a study of cytomegalovirus exposure and HLA in healthy donors. The PCR employed 60 Vbeta primers together with 13 Jbeta primers. Some clones are missing from TCRdb's copy, which holds only in-frame ones; the method was immunoSEQ multiplex PCR. The sample has around 110,000 clones, 55% to 65% seen once. Material for sequencing was PBMCs. The receptors originated from a woman between 40 and 50 years old in good health and CMV-seropositive.

This chain joins TRBV4-1 and TRBJ2-3; D possibly corresponds to TRBD2 (6 bases). The V gene lost 6 bases and the J gene lost 3 bases, with 13 bases spanning the gap. CDR3 length: 14 residues. Germline V lookup: CDR1 MGHRA, CDR2 YSYEKL. The CDR3 sequence: CASRPGLTTDTQYF. CDR3 nucleotide sequence: TGCGCCAGCAGACCGGGACTTACAACAGATACGCAGTATTTT.

In this sample, this clone turned up a few times. The CDR3 is CASALWEGSGAYNEQFF. In DNA, the CDR3 is TGTGCCAGCGCCCTGTGGGAAGGTAGCGGGGCTTACAATGAGCAGTTCTTC. The chain has TRBV7-9 and TRBJ2-1; TRBD2 matches at 8 bases. This CDR3 spans 17 amino acids. Looked up from germline, CDR1 is SEHNR and CDR2 is FQNEAQ (reference sequence). V was pared by 8 bases and J by 4 bases, with 16 bases of the junction left unmatched.

This clone was picked up one time. The chain couples TRBV19 to TRBJ2-5, with 11 bases fitting TRBD2. V was pared by 2 bases and J by 4 bases, with 3 bases of the junction left unmatched. CDR1 LNHDA and CDR2 SQIVND come from the germline V gene (reference sequence). The CDR3 covers 15 residues. CDR3: CASSITSGSRETQYF. Written as DNA, the CDR3 is TGTGCCAGTAGTATAACTAGCGGGAGTCGAGAGACCCAGTACTTC.

This clone has just one count. J is TRBJ2-1 and V is TRBV5-8; weak D call: TRBD2 (5 bases). The V and J ends lost 5 bases and 9 bases respectively, with 21 bases between them. The CDR3 is made up of 15 amino acids. Germline-derived CDR1 and CDR2 are SGHTS and YDEGEE. CDR3 sequence (DNA): TGTGCCAGCAGGCCGGGCGGGTTGCATATGAGTGAGCAGTTCTTC. This encodes CASRPGGLHMSEQFF. Full variable domain (rest looked up from reference TRBV5-8 and TRBJ2-1): EAGVTQSPTHLIKTRGQQATLRCSPISGHTSVYWYQQALGLGLQFLLWYDEGEERNRGNFPPRFSGRQFPNYSSELNVNALELEDSALYLCASRPGGLHMSEQFFGPGTRLTVL.

This sequence joins TRBV7-9 and TRBJ2-5; 11 bases are a match to TRBD1. In germline, CDR1 is SEHNR, CDR2 FQNEAQ (reference sequence). This CDR3 has 17 amino acids. Trimming removed 5 bases from V and 5 bases from J; junction bases left unmatched: 13. The CDR3 here is CASSPVRGDRGVETQYF. CDR3 DNA sequence: TGTGCCAGCAGCCCCGTCAGGGGGGACAGGGGGGTCGAGACCCAGTACTTC.